One and the same sample provided the 28 T cell receptor beta chains below, sequenced in a study of radiation and T cells in renal cell carcinoma. Here immunoSEQ multiplex PCR was the method, and the copy in TCRdb shows in-frame clones only, minus some. The sample records roughly 150,000 clones, roughly 87% being singletons. Time point noted: blood 2 weeks post-SBRT. Treatment of the sample: 15 Gy SBRT to primary tumor, nephrectomy 4 weeks later. The sequencing here drew on blood, taken from a patient whose treatment included radiotherapy and nephrectomy. Source of these receptors: a woman aged 45-60 years with renal cell carcinoma.

J is TRBJ1-2 and V is TRBV30; TRBD1 matches at 9 bases. The CDR3 loop spans 13 amino acids. CDR1 and CDR2 from the germline V gene are GTSNPN and SVGIG (reference sequence). V lost 5 bases to trimming and J lost 9 bases; unmatched junction nucleotides: 10. CDR3 nucleotide sequence: TGTGCCTGGTACCCGGGACAGGGTCAGCGCTACACCTTC. Its translation: CAWYPGQGQRYTF.

The V call is TRBV15, the J call TRBJ2-1, with D possibly called TRBD1 or TRBD2 (5 bases each). There are 15 residues in the CDR3. In germline, CDR1 is LNHNV, CDR2 YYDKDF (reference sequence). V lost 0 bases and J lost 4, with 10 bases in between. The CDR3 nucleotides read TGTGCCACCAGCAGAGAAGGGACGACATACAATGAGCAGTTCTTC. It translates to CATSREGTTYNEQFF.

The V gene is TRBV9, the J gene TRBJ2-3; 9 bases are shared with TRBD2. CDR1 is SGDLS and CDR2 is YYNGEE in the germline V gene. V shed 2 bases, J shed 2 bases, and the junction held 9 bases outside the gene matches. The CDR3 is 17 residues long. DNA of the CDR3: TGTGCCAGCAGCGTTTCTACGGCTAGCGGGGACACAGATACGCAGTATTTT. Its translation is CASSVSTASGDTDTQYF.

This rearrangement joins TRBV6-1 to TRBJ2-5; TRBD1 aligns across 10 bases. Germline CDR1 is MNHNS and CDR2 is SASEGT. This CDR3 region has 13 residues. V gave up 6 bases and J gave up 3 bases; unmatched junction bases: 1. The CDR3 reads CASRGTGEETQYF. In DNA, the CDR3 is TGTGCCAGCAGGGGGACAGGGGAAGAGACCCAGTACTTC.

This sequence joins TRBV29-1 and TRBJ2-3; 12 bases are shared with TRBD2. V lost 6 bases and J lost 2; bases outside the gene matches: 6. The CDR3 loop spans 15 amino acids. Per the germline V gene, CDR1 is SQVTM and CDR2 is ANQGSEA. The CDR3 here is CSVAGLAGITDTQYF. The CDR3 region has the DNA TGCAGCGTGGCCGGACTAGCGGGGATCACAGATACGCAGTATTTT.

This clone was seen only a few times. This chain joins TRBV9 and TRBJ1-5; D gene unclear. This CDR3 spans 13 amino acids. CDR1 is SGDLS, CDR2 YYNGEE, per germline. With 0 bases removed from V and 7 bases from J, the gap between germline ends came to 8 bases. DNA of the CDR3: TGTGCCAGCAGCGTAGGGGCGGCCCAGCCCCAGCATTTT. Protein: CASSVGAAQPQHF.

V gene TRBV7-9 combines with J gene TRBJ2-5; D uncertain. This CDR3 has 16 amino acids. V was trimmed by 5 bases and J by 5 bases, leaving 21 bases between them. Looked up from germline, CDR1 is SEHNR and CDR2 is FQNEAQ (reference sequence). CDR3 sequence (DNA): TGTGCCAGCAGCCCTACACCTTCTCTAGAATCGGAGACCCAGTACTTC. Its translation: CASSPTPSLESETQYF.

The chain combines TRBV2 with TRBJ1-2; tentatively, D is TRBD1 (5 bases). The germline CDR1 and CDR2 sequences are SNHLY and FYNNEI. The germline V and J ends were trimmed by 8 bases and 4 bases, with 17 bases remaining between them. The CDR3 totals 14 residues. CDR3 in DNA: TGTGCCAGCCGGTCCCAGGGTTTTGTCTATGGCTACACCTTC. Residues: CASRSQGFVYGYTF.

This clone came up once. This chain joins TRBV7-8 and TRBJ1-5, with TRBD1 as a possible D gene (5 bases). Trimming removed 4 bases at V and 2 bases at J, with 15 bases between. The CDR3 loop spans 16 amino acids. CDR1 is SGHVS and CDR2 is FQNEAQ in the germline V gene. In DNA form, the CDR3 reads TGTGCCAGCAGCTCAGCGGCAGGGACGGGCAATCAGCCCCAGCATTTT. Amino acid sequence: CASSSAAGTGNQPQHF.

The chain is built from TRBV7-9 and TRBJ2-3; no clear D gene. The CDR3 loop spans 12 amino acids. Germline assignment: CDR1 SEHNR and CDR2 FQNEAQ (reference sequence). Trimming removed 4 bases at V and 2 bases at J, with 4 bases between. CDR3 loop: CASSSHTDTQYF. The CDR3 DNA reads TGTGCCAGCAGCTCACACACAGATACGCAGTATTTT. Variable domain in full (rest from reference TRBV7-9 and TRBJ2-3): DTGVSQNPRHKITKRGQNVTFRCDPISEHNRLYWYRQTLGQGPEFLTYFQNEAQLEKSRLLSDRFSAERPKGSFSTLEIQRTEQGDSAMYLCASSSHTDTQYFGPGTRLTVL.

The chain carries TRBV5-4 and TRBJ2-5, with 11 bases lining up with TRBD2. The CDR3 loop spans 15 amino acids. J lost 5 bases, V lost 4 bases, and 7 bases had no gene match. Germline V lookup: CDR1 SGHNT, CDR2 YYREEE (reference sequence). CDR3 in amino acids: CASSPTSGEWETQYF. The CDR3 coding sequence is TGTGCCAGCAGCCCGACTAGCGGGGAATGGGAGACCCAGTACTTC.

The chain joins TRBV5-1 to TRBJ2-2, with unresolved D. CDR1 and CDR2 (germline): SGHRS, YFSETQ. V was pared by 1 base and J by 7 bases, with 5 bases between. This CDR3 is built from 12 residues. The CDR3 nucleotides are TGCGCCAGCAGCTTGTATAGCGGGGAGCTGTTTTTT. This codes for CASSLYSGELFF.

V is TRBV29-1 and J is TRBJ2-3, with unresolved D. The ends were cut back, 1 base at V and 3 bases at J, with 14 bases in the middle. The germline gives CDR1 SQVTM, CDR2 ANQGSEA. The CDR3 covers 15 residues. The CDR3 DNA sequence: TGCAGCGTTGAAGGGGTGGAGATGGGGACAGATACGCAGTATTTT. Its protein is CSVEGVEMGTDTQYF.

This chain links TRBV10-3 with TRBJ2-1; no reliable D call. The CDR3 consists of 13 residues. Trimming left V 2 bases short and J 6 bases short, with 8 bases between. The germline V gene has CDR1 ENHRY and CDR2 SYGVKD. The CDR3 DNA reads TGTGCCATCAGTGAGGGTGAGGTCAATGAGCAGTTCTTC. Amino acid sequence: CAISEGEVNEQFF.

This clone came up a few times. The CDR3 spells CASSQGLAGLQETQYF. DNA of the CDR3: TGCGCCAGCAGCCAGGGACTAGCGGGGTTACAAGAGACCCAGTACTTC. The chain has TRBV5-1 and TRBJ2-5, with 13 bases aligning to TRBD2. Per the germline V gene, CDR1 is SGHRS and CDR2 is YFSETQ. The CDR3 extends over 16 amino acids. The V segment lost 4 bases and the J segment 2 bases; nucleotides outside the gene matches: 5.

The rearrangement joins TRBV19 to TRBJ1-1; D is perhaps TRBD1 (5 bases). Trimming removed 9 bases from V and 4 bases from J, with 24 bases in between. This CDR3 has 16 residues. Germline CDR1 and CDR2: LNHDA and SQIVND (reference sequence). Written as DNA, the CDR3 is TGTGCCAGCCGAATACCTGGGTGGGCGAGGGGCACTGAAGCTTTCTTT. Its translation: CASRIPGWARGTEAFF. The whole variable domain, remainder taken from reference TRBV19 and TRBJ1-1, is DGGITQSPKYLFRKEGQNVTLSCEQNLNHDAMYWYRQDPGQGLRLIYYSQIVNDFQKGDIAEGYSVSREKKESFPLTVTSAQKNPTAFYLCASRIPGWARGTEAFFGQGTRLTVV.

This sequence joins TRBV7-2 and TRBJ1-1; D not resolved. Between the trimmed V and J ends, which lost 6 bases and 4 bases, there was a span of 12 bases. Per germline, CDR1 SGHTA and CDR2 FQGNSA. CDR3 length: 13 residues. In DNA form, the CDR3 reads TGTGCCAGCAGGCCCGCGGCGGGCACTGAAGCTTTCTTT. Amino acids: CASRPAAGTEAFF.

The V gene is TRBV6-6, the J gene TRBJ2-7, with D possibly called TRBD1 or TRBD2 (5 bases each). The CDR3 extends over 15 amino acids. The V gene's germline CDR1 is MNHNY and CDR2 SVGAGI (reference sequence). V was pared by 0 bases and J by 0 bases, with 9 bases between. For the CDR3, the DNA is TGTGCCAGCAGTTACTCTGGGGACGTCTCCTACGAGCAGTACTTC. Its translation is CASSYSGDVSYEQYF.

The chain has TRBV4-2 and TRBJ2-1; TRBD2 matches at 10 bases. Germline trimming cut 3 bases from V and 5 bases from J; bases unmatched to any gene: 10. Germline values: CDR1 LGHNA, CDR2 YNFKEQ. The CDR3 is 17 residues long. This CDR3 reads CASSQIPGTSEHNEQFF. DNA of the CDR3: TGTGCCAGCAGCCAGATACCAGGGACTAGCGAGCACAATGAGCAGTTCTTC.

This clone has only a few counts. J is TRBJ1-1 and V is TRBV7-2; TRBD1 aligns across 8 bases. Germline V gene lookup returns CDR1 SGHTA and CDR2 FQGNSA. Trimming took 2 bases from V and 0 from J; bases not matched to a gene: 5. The CDR3 has 16 amino acids. CDR3 nucleotides: TGTGCCAGCAGCTTACGGACAGGGCAGTTGAACACTGAAGCTTTCTTT. Translated: CASSLRTGQLNTEAFF. Full variable domain (remainder filled in from reference TRBV7-2 and TRBJ1-1): GAGVSQSPSNKVTEKGKDVELRCDPISGHTALYWYRQSLGQGLEFLIYFQGNSAPDKSGLPSDRFSAERTGGSVSTLTIQRTQQEDSAVYLCASSLRTGQLNTEAFFGQGTRLTVV.

V gene TRBV15 combines with J gene TRBJ1-3; D is unresolved. This CDR3 spans 17 amino acids. Trimming took off 0 bases at V and 0 bases at J, with 12 bases between the two ends. Germline values: CDR1 LNHNV, CDR2 YYDKDF (reference sequence). The CDR3 protein is CATSRDSNGDSGNTIYF. The CDR3, as DNA: TGTGCCACCAGCAGAGATTCGAACGGGGACTCTGGAAACACCATATATTTT.

This clone was observed once. This chain uses TRBV2 with TRBJ1-2; 7 bases map to TRBD1. The CDR3 is 13 amino acids. The ends lost 6 bases at V and 8 bases at J; junction bases unmatched: 9. Per the germline V gene, CDR1 is SNHLY and CDR2 is FYNNEI. The CDR3 bases are TGTGCCAGCAGGGGACAGACGTTTCGAGGCTACACCTTC. Translated: CASRGQTFRGYTF.

The rearrangement uses TRBV2 and TRBJ1-2, with unresolved D. CDR3 length: 15 amino acids. The germline V gene encodes CDR1 SNHLY and CDR2 FYNNEI. The V and J ends lost 2 bases and 5 bases respectively, with 15 bases between them. CDR3 amino acids: CASSERQDSLYGYTF. The CDR3 DNA follows: TGTGCCAGCAGTGAACGGCAGGATTCTTTGTATGGCTACACCTTC.

This clone has just one count. The V call is TRBV11-2, the J call TRBJ2-7; no definite D call. The germline gives CDR1 SGHAT, CDR2 FQNNGV. The V end was cut by 3 bases, the J end by 4 bases, with 4 bases between. This CDR3 contains 11 residues. The CDR3 coding sequence is TGTGCCAGCAGCTTCTCTTACGAGCAGTACTTC. Its protein product is CASSFSYEQYF. Filled out from reference TRBV11-2 and TRBJ2-7, the complete variable domain reads EAGVAQSPRYKIIEKRQSVAFWCNPISGHATLYWYQQILGQGPKLLIQFQNNGVVDDSQLPKDRFSAERLKGVDSTLKIQPAKLEDSAVYLCASSFSYEQYFGPGTRLTVT.

V usage is TRBV7-9 and J usage is TRBJ1-3, with D unclear. V dropped 4 bases and J dropped 2 bases, with 9 bases sitting between them. Germline V gene data show CDR1 as SEHNR and CDR2 as FQNEAQ (reference sequence). CDR3 length: 14 amino acids. The CDR3 sequence: CASSSEMTGNTIYF. The CDR3 DNA sequence: TGTGCCAGCAGCTCAGAGATGACTGGAAACACCATATATTTT.

The CDR3 DNA sequence: TGTGCCAGCACGGTGGGAATTGGACTCACGAACACCGGGGAGCTGTTTTTT. Its protein is CASTVGIGLTNTGELFF. The rearrangement uses TRBV28 and TRBJ2-2, with a possible D match to TRBD2 (5 bases). This CDR3 contains 17 residues. Germline lookup yields CDR1 MDHEN and CDR2 SYDVKM. V was pared by 7 bases and J by 0 bases, with 18 bases between.

The chain is built from TRBV19 and TRBJ2-2; 9 bases line up with TRBD1. V trimming: 6 bases; J trimming: 5 bases; junction bases outside the gene matches: 7. This CDR3 is built from 15 residues. The germline gives CDR1 LNHDA, CDR2 SQIVND (reference sequence). The CDR3 sequence is CASRETGGATGELFF. The CDR3 nucleotides are TGTGCCAGTAGAGAGACAGGGGGAGCAACCGGGGAGCTGTTTTTT.

The CDR3 nucleotides read TGTGCCAGCACCAGGGGATACAATCAGCCCCAGCATTTT. Encoded protein: CASTRGYNQPQHF. The J gene is TRBJ1-5, the V gene TRBV6-5; D perhaps matches TRBD1 (6 bases). Trimming shortened V by 7 bases and J by 3 bases, and 10 bases separated the two germline ends. The CDR3 covers 13 residues. The germline V gene encodes CDR1 MNHEY and CDR2 SVGAGI.